The 7 T cell receptor beta chains given below trace back to one sample, sequenced in a study of cytomegalovirus exposure and HLA in healthy donors. Only in-frame clones appear in the TCRdb table, and some are missing; sequencing was by immunoSEQ multiplex PCR. This sample has approximately 150,000 clones, with roughly 89% found just once. Sequencing was performed on PBMCs. These receptors all stem from a woman in her late teens or twenties in good health and CMV-seropositive.

In this sample, this clone turned up a few times. The rearrangement links TRBV4-3 to TRBJ1-1; 7 bases match TRBD1. The CDR3 covers 15 residues. Per the germline V gene, CDR1 is LGHNA and CDR2 is YSLEER. J gave up 7 bases and V 1 base, and 9 bases lay outside the gene matches. In DNA, the CDR3 is TGCGCCAGCAGCCAAGGAGCAGGGGGAATTGTTGAAGCTTTCTTT. The encoded protein is CASSQGAGGIVEAFF.

This sequence joins TRBV9 and TRBJ2-1, with 8 nucleotides matching TRBD2. CDR3 size: 15 residues. Unmatched junction bases numbered 2, after V lost 0 bases and J lost 3 bases. Germline V gene lookup returns CDR1 SGDLS and CDR2 YYNGEE. Here the CDR3 DNA reads TGTGCCAGCAGCGTAGGACTAGCGTACTACAATGAGCAGTTCTTC. As protein: CASSVGLAYYNEQFF.

The chain employs TRBV4-2 and TRBJ2-7; 12 positions match TRBD2. Germline-derived CDR1 and CDR2 are LGHNA and YNFKEQ. V shed 5 bases and J 3 bases; nucleotides not matched to a gene: 5. The CDR3 totals 15 residues. CDR3 bases: TGTGCCAGCAGCGCGTCGACTAGCGGGGGCTACGAGCAGTACTTC. Translated, it gives CASSASTSGGYEQYF.

The rearrangement uses TRBV19 and TRBJ1-2; 8 bases match TRBD1. The V and J ends lost 1 base and 0 bases, in that order; junction bases with no gene match: 7. The CDR3 is made up of 17 amino acids. Germline CDR1 and CDR2: LNHDA and SQIVND (reference sequence). This CDR3 reads CASSIGGQGRANYGYTF. The DNA for the CDR3 is TGTGCCAGTAGTATAGGTGGACAGGGAAGAGCTAACTATGGCTACACCTTC.

The genes are TRBV6-5 and TRBJ2-3, with TRBD2 identical over 11 bases. The CDR3 consists of 14 residues. Per the germline V gene, CDR1 is MNHEY and CDR2 is SVGAGI. With 5 bases clipped from V and 6 bases from J, the junction kept 4 bases outside the gene matches. The CDR3 loop reads CASSLAGGRDTQYF. The CDR3 nucleotides read TGTGCCAGCAGTCTAGCGGGGGGCCGGGATACGCAGTATTTT.

This chain joins TRBV15 and TRBJ2-5; D is uncertain. Germline CDR1 LNHNV, CDR2 YYDKDF (reference sequence). The CDR3 loop spans 12 amino acids. The V gene lost 0 bases and the J gene lost 5 bases, with 4 bases spanning the gap. CDR3 coding DNA: TGTGCCACCAGCAGAGATCGGGAGACCCAGTACTTC. Protein product: CATSRDRETQYF.

The chain recombines TRBV7-6 with TRBJ2-5; tentative D call: TRBD1 (6 bases). In germline, CDR1 is SGHVS, CDR2 FNYEAQ. V was pared by 3 bases and J by 4 bases, with 15 bases between. The CDR3 loop spans 15 amino acids. CDR3 amino acids: CASSLGTGMGETQYF. DNA for the CDR3: TGTGCCAGCAGCTTGGGAACAGGGATGGGAGAGACCCAGTACTTC.